These T cell receptor beta chains were read from a single sample in a study of radiation and T cells in renal cell carcinoma. Sequenced by immunoSEQ multiplex PCR; TCRdb stores in-frame clones only, minus some. The data show 70,000 to 100,000 clones, under 90% seen once. The sample here was blood, taken from a patient whose treatment included radiotherapy and nephrectomy. Every receptor here comes from a man aged 55 to 70 with renal cell carcinoma. Both conserved end residues are part of each CDR3. The order of the fields is D gene, J gene, clone size, V gene, CDR3 protein, CDR3 DNA. A D gene is named only where the DNA matches it firmly. A clone size is listed for some rows: how often the clone was seen (once, few, many), or a class if it is expanded.

>NA|TRBJ1-2|NA|TRBV2
CASRDLTINGYTF
TGTGCCAGCAGGGACCTCACGATCAATGGCTACACCTTC
>NA|TRBJ2-1|NA|TRBV27
CASRQKSSYNEQFF
TGTGCCAGCAGGCAGAAGAGCTCCTACAATGAGCAGTTCTTC
>NA|TRBJ2-7|NA|TRBV10-2
CASSERLTSYEQYF
TGCGCCAGCAGTGAAAGACTAACCTCCTACGAGCAGTACTTC
>NA|TRBJ1-2|NA|TRBV5-1
CASSLNMAGYGYTF
TGCGCCAGCAGCCTAAACATGGCGGGGTATGGCTACACCTTC
>NA|TRBJ2-1|NA|TRBV5-5
CASSLLGYSYNEQFF
TGTGCCAGCAGCTTGTTGGGGTACTCCTACAATGAGCAGTTCTTC
>TRBD1|TRBJ1-2|NA|TRBV5-4
CASSLGGQGLNYGYTF
TGTGCCAGCAGCTTGGGGGGACAGGGCCTTAACTATGGCTACACCTTC
>NA|TRBJ2-1|NA|TRBV30
CAWSPGLGYEQFF
TGTGCCTGGAGCCCCGGACTTGGCTATGAGCAGTTCTTC
>NA|TRBJ2-5|NA|TRBV6-5
CASSVRQGRETQYF
TGTGCCAGCAGTGTCAGGCAGGGTAGAGAGACCCAGTACTTC
>NA|TRBJ2-6|NA|TRBV28
CASSLVGANVLTF
TGTGCCAGCAGTTTAGTAGGGGCCAACGTCCTGACTTTC
>TRBD2|TRBJ2-3|NA|TRBV10-3
CAISLAGERDTQYF
TGTGCCATCAGTCTAGCGGGAGAAAGAGATACGCAGTATTTT
>TRBD1|TRBJ1-2|NA|TRBV30
CAWGRDRPNGYTF
TGTGCCTGGGGTCGGGACAGACCGAATGGCTACACCTTC
>TRBD2|TRBJ2-1|NA|TRBV6-5
CASTRGGRTDEQFF
TGTGCCAGCACCCGGGGGGGTAGGACGGATGAGCAGTTCTTC
>TRBD2|TRBJ2-3|NA|TRBV14
CASSQDRPGGWTDTQYF
TGTGCCAGCAGCCAAGATAGGCCGGGAGGTTGGACAGATACGCAGTATTTT
>NA|TRBJ1-1|once|TRBV28
CASSSNAGSTEAFF
TGTGCCAGCAGTTCAAACGCGGGCAGCACTGAAGCTTTCTTT
>NA|TRBJ2-1|NA|TRBV28
CASSSLLLGGWPDNEQFF
TGTGCCAGCAGTTCCCTCCTCCTTGGCGGATGGCCCGACAATGAGCAGTTCTTC
>NA|TRBJ2-6|few|TRBV7-9
CASSFHREPGANVLTF
TGTGCCAGCAGCTTCCACAGGGAACCTGGGGCCAACGTCCTGACTTTC
>NA|TRBJ2-5|NA|TRBV5-1
CASSLGVAGAWQETQYF
TGCGCCAGCAGCTTGGGCGTGGCAGGGGCATGGCAAGAGACCCAGTACTTC
>TRBD2|TRBJ2-1|once|TRBV27
CASSLSWDYIYEQFF
TGTGCCAGCAGTTTATCGTGGGACTATATCTATGAGCAGTTCTTC
>TRBD1|TRBJ1-5|once|TRBV6-5
CASSSSGGRQPQHF
TGTGCCAGCAGTTCCTCAGGGGGAAGGCAGCCCCAGCATTTT
>NA|TRBJ2-1|NA|TRBV5-5
CASSPGHNYNEQFF
TGTGCCAGCAGTCCGGGACACAACTACAATGAGCAGTTCTTC
>NA|TRBJ1-1|few|TRBV10-2
CASSESGRGVGFTEAFF
TGCGCCAGCAGTGAGTCGGGGAGAGGAGTAGGGTTCACTGAAGCTTTCTTT
>NA|TRBJ1-5|NA|TRBV6-1
CASSEWDTSNQPQHF
TGTGCCAGCAGTGAATGGGACACTAGCAATCAGCCCCAGCATTTT
>TRBD1|TRBJ1-5|NA|TRBV6-1
CASSVRDRGRQPQHF
TGTGCCAGCAGTGTCCGGGACAGGGGGCGTCAGCCCCAGCATTTT
>TRBD2|TRBJ2-1|NA|TRBV10-3
CAIQTPGLAGGEQFF
TGTGCCATCCAGACACCGGGACTAGCGGGAGGTGAGCAGTTCTTC
>NA|TRBJ1-4|NA|TRBV7-2
CASSGPRRTNEKLFF
TGTGCCAGCAGCGGGCCCAGGAGGACTAATGAAAAACTGTTTTTT
>TRBD1|TRBJ2-1|NA|TRBV19
CASSILTGGNEQFF
TGTGCCAGTAGTATTCTTACAGGGGGTAATGAGCAGTTCTTC
>NA|TRBJ1-1|once|TRBV7-8
CASSEFTELNTEAFF
TGTGCCAGCAGCGAATTTACAGAACTTAACACTGAAGCTTTCTTT
>NA|TRBJ2-2|NA|TRBV4-1
CASSAPERGHGELFF
TGCGCCAGCAGCGCCCCTGAAAGGGGTCACGGGGAGCTGTTTTTT
>TRBD1|TRBJ1-2|NA|TRBV5-1
CASREITGDYGYTF
TGCGCCAGCAGAGAAATTACAGGGGACTATGGCTACACCTTC
>TRBD1|TRBJ1-2|NA|TRBV19
CASSIGTGANYGYTF
TGTGCCAGTAGTATCGGGACAGGAGCCAACTATGGCTACACCTTC
>NA|TRBJ1-5|NA|TRBV30
CAWSVGQPQHF
TGTGCCTGGAGTGTAGGCCAGCCCCAGCATTTT